The rows below give T cell receptor beta chains drawn from one sample of a study of beta chain features in type 1 diabetes. Sequencing used immunoSEQ multiplex PCR; TCRdb keeps in-frame clones, though not all of them. The sample yields about 470,000 clones, roughly 31% seen once. The sequenced sample consisted of naive CD4+ T cells from blood. The origin of the receptors is a man younger than 30 in good health. CDR3s include the opening cysteine and the closing phenylalanine or tryptophan. Not all rows give a size; the values are once, few, many and, for expanded clones, a class.

CDR3 length: 13
V gene: TRBV1
J gene: TRBJ2-3
clone size: few
CDR3 protein: CTSSQDETDTQYF

CDR3 length: 10
V gene: TRBV9
J gene: TRBJ2-3
clone size: .
CDR3 protein: CASSTQTQYF

CDR3 length: 13
V gene: TRBV7-9
J gene: TRBJ1-2
clone size: .
CDR3 protein: CASRQGVDYGYTF

CDR3 length: 19
V gene: TRBV7-9
J gene: TRBJ2-3
clone size: few
CDR3 protein: CASSLGASGSPGRTDTQYF

CDR3 length: 13
V gene: TRBV5-1
J gene: TRBJ2-5
clone size: .
CDR3 protein: CASSPWARETQYF

CDR3 length: 12
V gene: TRBV30
J gene: TRBJ2-7
clone size: few
CDR3 protein: CAWSATGIEQYF

CDR3 length: 15
V gene: TRBV30
J gene: TRBJ2-7
clone size: .
CDR3 protein: CACLSGLAGPYEQYF

CDR3 length: 16
V gene: TRBV23-1
J gene: TRBJ2-2
clone size: .
CDR3 protein: CASSQFWGARTGELFF

CDR3 length: 14
V gene: TRBV6-6
J gene: TRBJ2-5
clone size: .
CDR3 protein: CASSLTGVQETQYF

CDR3 length: 14
V gene: TRBV30
J gene: TRBJ2-1
clone size: few
CDR3 protein: CAWSVNSHYNEQFF

CDR3 length: 13
V gene: TRBV5-4
J gene: TRBJ2-7
clone size: few
CDR3 protein: CASSRGRYYEQYF

CDR3 length: 14
V gene: TRBV4-3
J gene: TRBJ1-2
clone size: few
CDR3 protein: CASSQDQGSYGYTF

CDR3 length: 14
V gene: TRBV9
J gene: TRBJ2-7
clone size: .
CDR3 protein: CASSVESGAYEQYF

CDR3 length: 15
V gene: TRBV7-2
J gene: TRBJ2-1
clone size: .
CDR3 protein: CASSLGTRADNEQFF

CDR3 length: 13
V gene: TRBV30
J gene: TRBJ2-3
clone size: .
CDR3 protein: CASRQTFTDTQYF

CDR3 length: 11
V gene: TRBV30
J gene: TRBJ1-2
clone size: .
CDR3 protein: CAWSTGTVDTF

CDR3 length: 14
V gene: TRBV5-1
J gene: TRBJ2-7
clone size: .
CDR3 protein: CASSLGDDSYEQYF

CDR3 length: 14
V gene: TRBV19
J gene: TRBJ1-1
clone size: .
CDR3 protein: CASSMVVRGTEAFF

CDR3 length: 14
V gene: TRBV14
J gene: TRBJ2-7
clone size: .
CDR3 protein: CASSRGLASTKQYF

CDR3 length: 11
V gene: TRBV7-9
J gene: TRBJ2-1
clone size: .
CDR3 protein: CASWTGGDQFF

CDR3 length: 13
V gene: TRBV30
J gene: TRBJ1-2
clone size: .
CDR3 protein: CAWSPGTGNGYTF

CDR3 length: 15
V gene: TRBV30
J gene: TRBJ1-4
clone size: few
CDR3 protein: CAWRAGSATNEKLFF

CDR3 length: 15
V gene: TRBV5-6
J gene: TRBJ1-5
clone size: few
CDR3 protein: CASSLGGTANQPQHF

CDR3 length: 16
V gene: TRBV4-2
J gene: TRBJ1-5
clone size: .
CDR3 protein: CASSQDQKGFLQPQHF

CDR3 length: 14
V gene: TRBV10-3
J gene: TRBJ2-5
clone size: .
CDR3 protein: CAISESAVQETQYF

CDR3 length: 16
V gene: TRBV23-1
J gene: TRBJ2-7
clone size: once
CDR3 protein: CASSQSGTGTSYEQYF

CDR3 length: 14
V gene: TRBV9
J gene: TRBJ2-5
clone size: few
CDR3 protein: CASSPQEGSGTQYF

CDR3 length: 13
V gene: TRBV2
J gene: TRBJ1-4
clone size: few
CDR3 protein: CASSGQGMEKLFF

CDR3 length: 10
V gene: TRBV11-2
J gene: TRBJ2-5
clone size: few
CDR3 protein: CASAGETQYF

CDR3 length: 13
V gene: TRBV7-2
J gene: TRBJ1-1
clone size: few
CDR3 protein: CASSLRTGYGAFF

CDR3 length: 13
V gene: TRBV9
J gene: TRBJ2-3
clone size: few
CDR3 protein: CASSPGTADTQYF

CDR3 length: 17
V gene: TRBV14
J gene: TRBJ2-1
clone size: .
CDR3 protein: CASSQRVLREGQNEQFF

CDR3 length: 16
V gene: TRBV11-2
J gene: TRBJ2-1
clone size: .
CDR3 protein: CASSFFAGERSNEQFF

CDR3 length: 16
V gene: TRBV25-1
J gene: TRBJ2-1
clone size: few
CDR3 protein: CASSEVGQGFYNEQFF

CDR3 length: 15
V gene: TRBV5-1
J gene: TRBJ2-1
clone size: .
CDR3 protein: CASSLQADSYNEQFF

CDR3 length: 13
V gene: TRBV29-1
J gene: TRBJ2-7
clone size: few
CDR3 protein: CSVAGQGTYEQYF

CDR3 length: 12
V gene: TRBV29-1
J gene: TRBJ2-7
clone size: few
CDR3 protein: CSVEVGLSEQYF

CDR3 length: 14
V gene: TRBV19
J gene: TRBJ2-4
clone size: .
CDR3 protein: CASSLERREDIQYF

CDR3 length: 15
V gene: TRBV7-9
J gene: TRBJ2-7
clone size: .
CDR3 protein: CASSKTGTGGLKQYF

CDR3 length: 16
V gene: TRBV9
J gene: TRBJ1-2
clone size: few
CDR3 protein: CASSARGAGNNYGYTF

CDR3 length: 14
V gene: TRBV7-9
J gene: TRBJ2-4
clone size: .
CDR3 protein: CASSLVSGKNIQYF

CDR3 length: 14
V gene: TRBV13
J gene: TRBJ2-4
clone size: few
CDR3 protein: CASSNLGTGDIQYF

CDR3 length: 11
V gene: TRBV30
J gene: TRBJ2-1
clone size: few
CDR3 protein: CAWSVADEQFF

CDR3 length: 15
V gene: TRBV7-9
J gene: TRBJ2-5
clone size: few
CDR3 protein: CASTTPERGQETQYF

CDR3 length: 15
V gene: TRBV6-6
J gene: TRBJ1-2
clone size: few
CDR3 protein: CASRNRQGTNYGYTF

CDR3 length: 14
V gene: TRBV9
J gene: TRBJ1-4
clone size: .
CDR3 protein: CASSVADRRGKLFF

CDR3 length: 11
V gene: TRBV29-1
J gene: TRBJ1-1
clone size: few
CDR3 protein: CSAAAIAEAFF

CDR3 length: 13
V gene: TRBV25-1
J gene: TRBJ2-5
clone size: few
CDR3 protein: CASTLAGDETQYF

CDR3 length: 15
V gene: TRBV6-6
J gene: TRBJ2-4
clone size: .
CDR3 protein: CASSYVDRGENIQYF

CDR3 length: 13
V gene: TRBV29-1
J gene: TRBJ1-1
clone size: few
CDR3 protein: CSVVENFGAEAFF

CDR3 length: 13
V gene: TRBV19
J gene: TRBJ1-1
clone size: few
CDR3 protein: CASSIDRGQEAFF

CDR3 length: 15
V gene: TRBV5-4
J gene: TRBJ2-1
clone size: .
CDR3 protein: CASSLTITSGNEQFF

CDR3 length: 11
V gene: TRBV10-3
J gene: TRBJ1-1
clone size: few
CDR3 protein: CAIRGNTEAFF

CDR3 length: 14
V gene: TRBV9
J gene: TRBJ2-2
clone size: .
CDR3 protein: CASSGTPNTGELFF

CDR3 length: 10
V gene: TRBV30
J gene: TRBJ2-1
clone size: .
CDR3 protein: CAWSARKQFF